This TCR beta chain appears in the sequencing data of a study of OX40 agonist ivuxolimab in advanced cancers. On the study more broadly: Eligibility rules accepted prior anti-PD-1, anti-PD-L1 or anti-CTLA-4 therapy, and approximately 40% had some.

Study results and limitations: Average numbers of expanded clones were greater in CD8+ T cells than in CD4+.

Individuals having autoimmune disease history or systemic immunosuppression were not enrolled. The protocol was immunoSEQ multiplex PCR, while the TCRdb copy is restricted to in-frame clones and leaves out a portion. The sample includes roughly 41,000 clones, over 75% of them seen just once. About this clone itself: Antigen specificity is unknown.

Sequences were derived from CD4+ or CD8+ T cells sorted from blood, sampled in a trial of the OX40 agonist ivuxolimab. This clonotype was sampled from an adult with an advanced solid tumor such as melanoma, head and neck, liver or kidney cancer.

The CDR3 DNA follows: TGTGCCAGCAGCATCCGGGGCCCTTCCGGGAATGAGCAGTTCTTC. As protein: CASSIRGPSGNEQFF. The chain carries TRBV7-9 and TRBJ2-1; possibly TRBD1 or TRBD2 for D (5 bases each). Between the trimmed V and J ends, which lost 5 bases and 7 bases, there was a span of 18 bases. The germline V gene encodes CDR1 SEHNR and CDR2 FQNEAQ (reference sequence). The CDR3 runs to 15 residues.